This passage covers 9 T cell receptor beta chains from one sample sequenced in a study of blood T cell repertoires in COVID-19. Only in-frame clones appear in the TCRdb table, and some are missing; sequencing was by immunoSEQ multiplex PCR. The sample comprises some 90,000 clones, about 93% of which are singletons, and 3% to 4% rests with the top ten. Material: peripheral blood. The receptor set was obtained from a woman aged 45 to 65 in a cohort sampled during active COVID-19.

The table lists this clone with a count of one. This chain uses TRBV11-3 with TRBJ2-1, with 9 bases matching TRBD2. From germline, CDR1 is SGHNT and CDR2 YENEEA. CDR3 length: 18 amino acids. V shed 0 bases, J shed 4 bases, and the junction held 10 bases outside the gene matches. The CDR3 DNA is TGTGCCAGCAGCTTAGATCTCGAAGCGGGAGGTCTTTACAATGAGCAGTTCTTC. Translated: CASSLDLEAGGLYNEQFF.

The count of this clone is one. The J gene is TRBJ2-3, the V gene TRBV12-5, with a tentative D call TRBD1 (6 bases). The germline V gene has CDR1 LGHNT and CDR2 FRNRAP. V was clipped by 8 bases and J by 4 bases, with 10 bases between them. There are 12 residues in the CDR3. The chain's CDR3 is CASQDRPDTQYF. CDR3 coding DNA: TGTGCTAGTCAGGACAGACCAGATACGCAGTATTTT.

The rearrangement uses TRBV6-4 and TRBJ2-6; 7 bases align to TRBD1. From germline, CDR1 is MRHNA and CDR2 SNTAGT. V trimming: 4 bases; J trimming: 0 bases; junction bases outside the gene matches: 6. The CDR3 is 17 amino acids. CDR3 sequence: CASSVGQAGSGANVLTF. The DNA for the CDR3 is TGTGCCAGCAGTGTCGGACAGGCTGGCTCTGGGGCCAACGTCCTGACTTTC.

The chain couples TRBV28 to TRBJ2-1; 10 nucleotides match TRBD2. CDR1 is MDHEN and CDR2 is SYDVKM in the germline V gene. V trimming: 7 bases; J trimming: 7 bases; junction bases outside the gene matches: 4. The CDR3 has 13 residues. CDR3 amino acids: CASNPGLANEQFF. The CDR3 nucleotides read TGTGCCAGCAACCCGGGACTAGCGAATGAGCAGTTCTTC.

The chain couples TRBV6-5 to TRBJ2-7; the D gene is possibly TRBD1 (5 bases). CDR1 and CDR2 (germline): MNHEY, SVGAGI. V lost 0 bases and J lost 0, with 9 bases in between. CDR3 size: 15 residues. In nucleotides, the CDR3 is TGTGCCAGCAGTTACTCGTACAGGATCTCCTACGAGCAGTACTTC. Protein sequence: CASSYSYRISYEQYF.

V and J are TRBV24-1 and TRBJ2-5; D remains ambiguous. Trimming shortened V by 0 bases and J by 2 bases, and 6 bases separated the two germline ends. The CDR3 loop spans 14 amino acids. Germline-derived CDR1 and CDR2 are KGHDR and SFDVKD. The chain's CDR3 is CATSDLASQETQYF. The CDR3, as DNA: TGTGCCACCAGTGATTTGGCCAGTCAAGAGACCCAGTACTTC.

This clone was seen just once. The chain recombines TRBV4-1 with TRBJ1-4; the match to TRBD1 covers 11 bases. J lost 8 bases, V lost 4 bases, and 3 bases had no gene match. The CDR3 loop spans 14 amino acids. Germline V gene lookup returns CDR1 MGHRA and CDR2 YSYEKL. The chain's CDR3 is CASSPGTGGEKLFF. CDR3 nucleotides: TGCGCCAGCAGCCCCGGGACAGGGGGGGAAAAACTGTTTTTT.

The chain combines TRBV11-2 with TRBJ2-1; D might be TRBD2 (5 bases). The germline V gene encodes CDR1 SGHAT and CDR2 FQNNGV. CDR3 length: 15 amino acids. The V and J ends lost 1 base and 4 bases respectively, with 11 bases between them. CDR3 amino acids: CASSLGSALYNEQFF. The CDR3 DNA reads as TGTGCCAGCAGCTTAGGTAGCGCCCTTTACAATGAGCAGTTCTTC.

The rearrangement joins TRBV6-6 to TRBJ2-7; perhaps TRBD1 as D (5 bases). Germline CDR1 reads MNHNY; CDR2 reads SVGAGI (reference sequence). The CDR3 consists of 13 residues. V was clipped by 6 bases and J by 4 bases, with 13 bases between them. The CDR3 loop reads CASRTDSKYEQYF. The CDR3 DNA reads TGTGCCAGCAGGACAGACTCCAAGTACGAGCAGTACTTC.